There are a few counts of the clone carrying this TCR beta chain. What it binds is not known. This specimen comes from a study of beta chain features in type 1 diabetes. Background on the study: The study found patients and healthy donors alike in age, gender and cell yields.

Averaging about 116 mL, one heparinised blood draw was given by each donor. Sorting based on CD45RO/CCR7/CD25/CD127/CD95/CD27 separated CD4+ naive, central memory, regulatory and stem cell-like memory cells. Post-sort purity exceeded 98% for all sorted populations. The whole isolated RNA underwent reverse transcription, so sequencing captured expressed TCRB transcripts. The protocol was immunoSEQ multiplex PCR, while the TCRdb copy is restricted to in-frame clones and leaves out a portion. The sample contains around 140,000 clones, approximately 9% of which appear only once. The CDR3 extends over 13 amino acids. Looked up from germline, CDR1 is SGHTA and CDR2 is FQGNSA. Trimming left V 5 bases short and J 13 bases short, with 15 bases between. Study-level points and caveats: Shorter TCRB CDR3s, moderately but significantly so, marked every one of the four CD4+ subsets in Type 1 diabetes patients.

The chain recombines TRBV7-2 with TRBJ1-6; no clear D. The sample consisted of central memory CD4+ T cells from blood. The receptor was derived from a man aged 30 to 39 with type 1 diabetes. The CDR3 bases are TGTGCCAGCAGCCAAGACTATATGAACCCCCTCCACTTT. Translation: CASSQDYMNPLHF.